A single T cell receptor (beta chain) is shown here with its context. A much bigger clone sits one base away, suggesting this may be a read error. Trimming cost V 8 bases and J 4 bases; bases outside gene matches: 14. The CDR3 contains 15 residues. The germline V gene has CDR1 DFQATT and CDR2 SNEGSKA (reference sequence). TCR beta libraries were made by quantitative 5'-RACE with molecular barcodes. Each CDR3 protein is one row after TCRdb ran MiXCR on the 5' RACE reads. This table holds 250,000 or so distinct CDR3 sequences, about 11% found once. These data originate in a study of CD8 T cells in ankylosing spondylitis.

The TCR originated in a male donor with ankylosing spondylitis or in good health (not recorded which). Sequencing was done on a sample of blood, either unsorted or a sorted T cell fraction (not recorded which). The V gene is TRBV20-1, the J gene TRBJ2-1; TRBD2 matches 7 bases. The CDR3 here is CSTDHGTSVYNEQFF. The CDR3 coding sequence is TGCAGTACCGACCACGGAACTAGCGTGTACAATGAGCAGTTCTTC.